The 5 T cell receptor beta chains reported below all come from one sample, sequenced in a study of cytomegalovirus exposure and HLA in healthy donors. TCRdb's copy holds only in-frame clones and misses some; the assay was immunoSEQ multiplex PCR. Among hundreds of thousands of clones listed, around 80% were seen once. Input material: PBMCs. The receptors come from a young woman in good health and CMV-seropositive.

The V and J genes are TRBV27 and TRBJ2-7, with 7 bases lining up with TRBD2. This CDR3 is built from 15 residues. The germline V gene encodes CDR1 MNHEY and CDR2 SMNVEV (reference sequence). The J segment lost 3 bases and the V segment lost 3 bases, leaving 8 bases of the junction unmatched. CDR3 in DNA: TGTGCCAGCAGTTTTAGTTCTAGCGGAGGCTACGAGCAGTACTTC. Its translation: CASSFSSSGGYEQYF.

This clone was observed a handful of times. The chain recombines TRBV5-5 with TRBJ2-1; tentative D call: TRBD1 (5 bases). Between the trimmed V and J ends, which lost 4 bases and 9 bases, there was a span of 11 bases. Germline values: CDR1 SGHKS, CDR2 YYEKEE (reference sequence). This CDR3 has 12 residues. The CDR3 sequence is CASSQVQVEQFF. CDR3 DNA sequence: TGTGCCAGCAGCCAAGTACAGGTTGAGCAGTTCTTC.

As to this clone: The junction shows a germline mismatch at one end, possibly a read error. The chain uses TRBV7-7 and TRBJ2-2; D remains unclear. Per germline, CDR1 SSHAT and CDR2 FNYEAQ (reference sequence). This CDR3 is 15 amino acids long. The CDR3: CASSSVPKNTGELFF. CDR3 nucleotides: TGTGCTAGCAGCTCGGTACCGAAGAACACCGGGGAGCTGTTTTTT.

This clone came up a few times. This sequence joins TRBV5-1 and TRBJ1-4; the D is unclear. The V gene lost 2 bases and the J gene lost 3 bases, with 5 bases spanning the gap. Germline CDR1 and CDR2: SGHRS and YFSETQ. CDR3 size: 13 residues. DNA for the CDR3: TGCGCCAGCAGCTTACTACCTAATGAAAAACTGTTTTTT. Its translation: CASSLLPNEKLFF.

This chain uses TRBV6-5 with TRBJ1-1, with D unclear. Germline V gives CDR1 MNHEY, CDR2 SVGAGI. The CDR3 contains 14 residues. V lost 1 base, J lost 3 bases, and 9 bases lay in between. CDR3 in DNA: TGTGCCAGCAGTTACTTATCTGGAGACACTGAAGCTTTCTTT. It codes for CASSYLSGDTEAFF.